Listed below are T cell receptor beta chains from one sample, sequenced in a study of shared clonotypes between healthy human individuals. Measured with immunoSEQ multiplex PCR; TCRdb has only the in-frame clones, and not every one. The sample shows some 2 million clones, approximately 94% of them seen only once. The sequenced material came from naive CD8+ T cells sorted from blood. These receptors were obtained from a man in his late teens or twenties in good health. CDR3s include the opening cysteine and the closing phenylalanine or tryptophan.

v_call	j_call	cdr3_aa
TRBV29-1	TRBJ1-2	CSVGTGDNYGYTF
TRBV30	TRBJ2-3	CAWSPDTSGGTDTQYF
TRBV4-1	TRBJ2-7	CASSQVGRSSYEQYF
TRBV7-8	TRBJ1-1	CASSPPDRAPEAFF
TRBV2	TRBJ1-5	CASSEIDPGQVRGQPQHF
TRBV6-6	TRBJ1-4	CASSSAGGANEKLFF
TRBV6-6	TRBJ1-1	CASSSTAEAFF
TRBV4-1	TRBJ1-1	CASSEGQGVTEAFF
TRBV27	TRBJ2-7	CASSPSQGLSSYEQYF
TRBV6-5	TRBJ2-7	CASSYGTSTYEQYF
TRBV5-1	TRBJ2-1	CASRTDSGYNEQFF
TRBV19	TRBJ2-7	CATAPLGTEGYEQYF
TRBV25-1	TRBJ2-4	CASSGNGGAGIQYF
TRBV18	TRBJ1-2	CASSPPVDYGYTF
TRBV27	TRBJ2-3	CASSLRPGLAGGPSTDTQYF
TRBV10-1	TRBJ1-1	CASSDSENTEAFF
TRBV6-5	TRBJ2-1	CASSYRQGFRDEQFF